The following is a TCR beta chain sequence with its context. Its antigen is as yet unknown. The read ends 3 residues before the CDR3 terminus; that terminus is restored from the germline J gene. The data originate from a study of T cell clonality in common variable immunodeficiency. The study's findings and limits: T cell subpopulation sequencing would be needed to explain CVID clonality. In common variable immunodeficiency, TCR beta chains reportedly carried fewer deletions and N-nucleotide insertions. CVID subjects showed higher TCRbeta clonality than healthy controls.

Sequenced by immunoSEQ multiplex PCR; TCRdb stores in-frame clones only, minus some. The sample presents about 33,000 clones, none singletons. Germline V CDR1 and CDR2: GTSNPN, SVGIG (reference sequence). This CDR3 region has 11 residues. Replacement immunoglobulin had been given to every CVID subject for at least one year. Donors gave roughly 5 to 9 ml heparinized peripheral whole blood. The sequence came from a human donor with common variable immunodeficiency. The chain is built from TRBV30 and TRBJ1-2; maybe TRBD1 (5 bases). Sequenced material: peripheral blood mononuclear cells. Incomplete CDR3 DNA: TGTGCCTGGATGGTGGGGCACGGC. Protein: CAWMVGHG. The whole CDR3 region reads CAWMVGHGYTF.